Below are 2 T cell receptor beta chains sequenced from a single sample in a study of T cell changes during pregnancy in multiple sclerosis. Method: immunoSEQ multiplex PCR; TCRdb's copy keeps in-frame clones and lacks some. The sample lists roughly 57,000 clones, roughly 94% occurring once. The sample consisted of CD8+ T cells from peripheral blood mononuclear cells, taken after pregnancy. The source is a female donor with multiple sclerosis, enrolled in a pregnancy study.

The gene calls are TRBV9 and TRBJ2-5; 11 bases agree with TRBD2. Germline V lookup: CDR1 SGDLS, CDR2 YYNGEE. V lost 3 bases to trimming and J lost 1 base; unmatched junction nucleotides: 2. The CDR3 totals 15 residues. CDR3 amino acids: CASSASGRPQETQYF. For the CDR3, the DNA is TGTGCCAGCAGCGCTAGCGGGAGGCCCCAAGAGACCCAGTACTTC. Full variable domain (outside the CDR3, taken from reference TRBV9 and TRBJ2-5): DSGVTQTPKHLITATGQRVTLRCSPRSGDLSVYWYQQSLDQGLQFLIQYYNGEERAKGNILERFSAQQFPDLHSELNLSSLELGDSALYFCASSASGRPQETQYFGPGTRLLVL.

The rearrangement joins TRBV27 to TRBJ2-7, with D possibly TRBD1 on 5 matching bases. CDR1 and CDR2 (germline): MNHEY, SMNVEV (reference sequence). This CDR3 is 17 amino acids long. The V gene lost 2 bases and the J gene lost 0 bases, with 17 bases spanning the gap. CDR3 sequence: CASSLVSGAGHSYEQYF. For the CDR3, the DNA is TGTGCCAGCAGTTTAGTTTCTGGTGCAGGGCACTCCTACGAGCAGTACTTC.